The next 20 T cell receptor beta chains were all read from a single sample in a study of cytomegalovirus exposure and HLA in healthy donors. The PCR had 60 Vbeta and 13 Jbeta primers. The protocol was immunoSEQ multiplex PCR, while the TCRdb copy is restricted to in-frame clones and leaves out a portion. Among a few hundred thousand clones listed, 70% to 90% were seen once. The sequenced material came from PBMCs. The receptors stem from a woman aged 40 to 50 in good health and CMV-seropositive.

This CDR3 is CASSVAGDNNEQFF. The CDR3 DNA reads as TGTGCCAGCAGCGTAGCGGGAGACAACAATGAGCAGTTCTTC. This chain uses TRBV9 with TRBJ2-1; tentative D call: TRBD2 (6 bases). CDR3 size: 14 residues. Trimming took off 0 bases at V and 5 bases at J, with 9 bases between the two ends. The germline V gene encodes CDR1 SGDLS and CDR2 YYNGEE.

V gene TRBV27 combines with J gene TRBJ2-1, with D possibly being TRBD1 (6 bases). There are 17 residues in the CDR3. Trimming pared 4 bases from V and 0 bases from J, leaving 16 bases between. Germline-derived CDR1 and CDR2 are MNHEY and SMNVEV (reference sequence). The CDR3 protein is CASSSLTGLSSYNEQFF. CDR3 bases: TGTGCCAGCAGTTCCCTGACAGGACTTAGCTCCTACAATGAGCAGTTCTTC.

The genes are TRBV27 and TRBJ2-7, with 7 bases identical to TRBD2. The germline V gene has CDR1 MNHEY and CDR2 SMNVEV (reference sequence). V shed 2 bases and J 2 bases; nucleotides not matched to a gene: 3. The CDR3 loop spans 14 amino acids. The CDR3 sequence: CASSLGRGPYEQYF. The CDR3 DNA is TGTGCCAGCAGTTTAGGGAGGGGACCCTACGAGCAGTACTTC.

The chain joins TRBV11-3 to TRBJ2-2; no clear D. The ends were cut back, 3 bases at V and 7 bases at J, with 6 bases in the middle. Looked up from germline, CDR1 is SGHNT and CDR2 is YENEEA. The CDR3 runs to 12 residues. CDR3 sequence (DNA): TGTGCCAGCAGCTTTTGGAGCGGGGAGCTGTTTTTT. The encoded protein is CASSFWSGELFF. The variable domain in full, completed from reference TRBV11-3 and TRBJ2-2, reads EAGVVQSPRYKIIEKKQPVAFWCNPISGHNTLYWYLQNLGQGPELLIRYENEEAVDDSQLPKDRFSAERLKGVDSTLKIQPAELGDSAVYLCASSFWSGELFFGEGSRLTVL.

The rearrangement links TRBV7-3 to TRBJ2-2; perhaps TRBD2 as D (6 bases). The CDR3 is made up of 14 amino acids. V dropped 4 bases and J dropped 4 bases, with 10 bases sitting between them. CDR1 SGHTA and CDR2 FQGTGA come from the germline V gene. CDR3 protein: CASSSGLPTGELFF. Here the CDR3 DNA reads TGTGCCAGCAGCTCTGGACTACCCACCGGGGAGCTGTTTTTT.

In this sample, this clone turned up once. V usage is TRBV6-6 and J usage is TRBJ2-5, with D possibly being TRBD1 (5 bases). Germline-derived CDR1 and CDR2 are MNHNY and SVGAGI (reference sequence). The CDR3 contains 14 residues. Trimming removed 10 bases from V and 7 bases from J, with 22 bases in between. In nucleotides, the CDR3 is TGTGCCACCTTATCCAGGGTGGACGTGAGGACCCAGTACTTC. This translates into CATLSRVDVRTQYF.

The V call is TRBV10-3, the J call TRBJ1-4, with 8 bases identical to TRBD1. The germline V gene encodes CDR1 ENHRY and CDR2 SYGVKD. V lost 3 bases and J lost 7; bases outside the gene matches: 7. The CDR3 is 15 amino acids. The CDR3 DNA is TGTGCCATCAGTGACGCTACAGGGGGTGGTGAAAAACTGTTTTTT. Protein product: CAISDATGGGEKLFF.

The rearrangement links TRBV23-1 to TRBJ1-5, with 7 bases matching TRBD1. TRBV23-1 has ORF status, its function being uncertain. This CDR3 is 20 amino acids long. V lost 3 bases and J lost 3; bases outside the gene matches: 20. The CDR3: CASSQLGGLGTEAANQPQHF. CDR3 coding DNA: TGCGCCAGCAGTCAGCTCGGGGGTCTCGGGACAGAGGCCGCCAATCAGCCCCAGCATTTT.

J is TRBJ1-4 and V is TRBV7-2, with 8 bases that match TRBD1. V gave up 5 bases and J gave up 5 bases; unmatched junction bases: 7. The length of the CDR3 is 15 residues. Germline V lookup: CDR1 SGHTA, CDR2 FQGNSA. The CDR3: CASSIGQGVNEKLFF. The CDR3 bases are TGTGCCAGCAGCATCGGACAGGGAGTGAATGAAAAACTGTTTTTT.

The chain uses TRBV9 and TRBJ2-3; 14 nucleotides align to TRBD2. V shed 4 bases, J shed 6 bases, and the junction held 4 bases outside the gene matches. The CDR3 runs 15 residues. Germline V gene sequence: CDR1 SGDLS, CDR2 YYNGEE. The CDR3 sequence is CASSSRTSGRDTQYF. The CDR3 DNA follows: TGTGCCAGCAGCTCTAGGACTAGCGGGAGGGATACGCAGTATTTT.

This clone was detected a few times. The chain's CDR3 is CASSQSQGSLAEAFF. The DNA of the CDR3 is TGTGCCAGCAGCCAATCACAGGGGTCTTTAGCTGAAGCTTTCTTT. The chain couples TRBV14 to TRBJ1-1, with 7 bases identical to TRBD1. The junction had 9 bases not matched to a gene; V was cut back by 2 bases and J by 6 bases. Per the germline V gene, CDR1 is SGHDN and CDR2 is FVKESK. The CDR3 runs 15 residues. Looking up the rest from reference TRBV14 and TRBJ1-1 gives the full variable domain: EAGVTQFPSHSVIEKGQTVTLRCDPISGHDNLYWYRRVMGKEIKFLLHFVKESKQDESGMPNNRFLAERTGGTYSTLKVQPAELEDSGVYFCASSQSQGSLAEAFFGQGTRLTVV.

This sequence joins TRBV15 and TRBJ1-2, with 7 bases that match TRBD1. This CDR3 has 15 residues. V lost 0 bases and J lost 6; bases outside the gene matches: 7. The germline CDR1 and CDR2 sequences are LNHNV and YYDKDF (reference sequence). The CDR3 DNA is TGTGCCACCAGCAGAGATTGGAGGGGGCAGGATGGCTACACCTTC. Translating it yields CATSRDWRGQDGYTF.

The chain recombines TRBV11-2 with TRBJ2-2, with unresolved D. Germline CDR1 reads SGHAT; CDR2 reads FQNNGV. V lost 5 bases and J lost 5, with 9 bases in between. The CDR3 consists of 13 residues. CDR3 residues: CASSPLLTGELFF. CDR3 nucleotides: TGTGCCAGCAGCCCCCTATTGACCGGGGAGCTGTTTTTT.

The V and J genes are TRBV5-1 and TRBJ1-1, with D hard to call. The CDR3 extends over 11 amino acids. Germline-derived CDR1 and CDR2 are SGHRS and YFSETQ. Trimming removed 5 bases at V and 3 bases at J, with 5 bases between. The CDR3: CASRLDTEAFF. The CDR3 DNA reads TGCGCCAGCAGACTGGACACTGAAGCTTTCTTT.

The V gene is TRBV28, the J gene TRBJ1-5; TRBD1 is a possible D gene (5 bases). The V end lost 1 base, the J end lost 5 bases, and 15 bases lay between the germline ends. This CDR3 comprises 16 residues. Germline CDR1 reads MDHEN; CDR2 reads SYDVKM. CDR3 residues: CASSLSLAGSDQPQHF. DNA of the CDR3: TGTGCCAGCAGTTTATCATTGGCAGGGTCGGATCAGCCCCAGCATTTT.

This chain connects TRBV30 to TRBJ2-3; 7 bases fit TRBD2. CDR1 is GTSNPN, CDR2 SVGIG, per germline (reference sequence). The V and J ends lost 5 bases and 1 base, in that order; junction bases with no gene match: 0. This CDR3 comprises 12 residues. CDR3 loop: CAWGRGTDTQYF. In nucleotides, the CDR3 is TGTGCCTGGGGGAGGGGCACAGATACGCAGTATTTT.

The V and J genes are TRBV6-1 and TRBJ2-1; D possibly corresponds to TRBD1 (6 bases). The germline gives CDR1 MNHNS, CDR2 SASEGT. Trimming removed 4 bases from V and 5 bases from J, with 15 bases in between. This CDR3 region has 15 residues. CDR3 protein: CASSGPGQNNNEQFF. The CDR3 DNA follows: TGTGCCAGCAGTGGGCCGGGACAAAATAACAATGAGCAGTTCTTC.

CDR3 loop: CASSLASGNGYTF. In DNA, the CDR3 is TGTGCCAGCAGCTTAGCATCGGGAAATGGCTACACCTTC. The rearrangement uses TRBV7-6 and TRBJ1-2; D is ambiguous. CDR3 length: 13 residues. Germline CDR1 SGHVS, CDR2 FNYEAQ. V lost 0 bases and J lost 6, with 8 bases in between.

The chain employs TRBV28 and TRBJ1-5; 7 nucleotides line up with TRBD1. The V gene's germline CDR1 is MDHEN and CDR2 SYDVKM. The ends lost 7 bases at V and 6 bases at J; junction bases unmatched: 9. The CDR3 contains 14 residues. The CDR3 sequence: CASTPGGSPQPQHF. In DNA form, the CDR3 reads TGTGCCAGCACCCCAGGGGGGAGCCCTCAGCCCCAGCATTTT.

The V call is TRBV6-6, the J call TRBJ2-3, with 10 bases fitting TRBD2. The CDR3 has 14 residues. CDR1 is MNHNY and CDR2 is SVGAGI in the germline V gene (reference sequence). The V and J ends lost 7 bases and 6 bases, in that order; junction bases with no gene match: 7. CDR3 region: CASTRAGGPDTQYF. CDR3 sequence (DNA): TGTGCCAGCACACGAGCGGGAGGGCCGGATACGCAGTATTTT.